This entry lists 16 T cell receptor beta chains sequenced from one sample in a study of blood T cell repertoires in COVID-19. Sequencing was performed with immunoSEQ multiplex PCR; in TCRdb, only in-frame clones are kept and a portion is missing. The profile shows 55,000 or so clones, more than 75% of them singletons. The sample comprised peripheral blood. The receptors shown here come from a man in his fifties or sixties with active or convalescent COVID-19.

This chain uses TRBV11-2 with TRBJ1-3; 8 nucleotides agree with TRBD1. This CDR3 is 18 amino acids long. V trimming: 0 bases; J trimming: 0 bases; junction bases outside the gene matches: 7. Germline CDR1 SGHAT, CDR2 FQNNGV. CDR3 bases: TGTGCCAGCAGCTTAGATTTGGCAGGGGGCCTCTCTGGAAACACCATATATTTT. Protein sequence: CASSLDLAGGLSGNTIYF.

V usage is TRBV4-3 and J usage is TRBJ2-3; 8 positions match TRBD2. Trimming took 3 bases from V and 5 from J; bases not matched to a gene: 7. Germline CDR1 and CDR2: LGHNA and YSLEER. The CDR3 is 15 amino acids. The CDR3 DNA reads TGCGCCAGCAGCCATTTCGGGGGGGGTGGAGATACGCAGTATTTT. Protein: CASSHFGGGGDTQYF.

The DNA for the CDR3 is TGTGCCAGCAGTGAGGTTAGCGGAGGGATTAATGAGCAGTTCTTC. Its protein is CASSEVSGGINEQFF. The chain links TRBV2 to TRBJ2-1; tentatively, D is TRBD2 (6 bases). Trimming took off 3 bases at V and 7 bases at J, with 16 bases between the two ends. The V gene's germline CDR1 is SNHLY and CDR2 FYNNEI. The CDR3 length is 15 residues.

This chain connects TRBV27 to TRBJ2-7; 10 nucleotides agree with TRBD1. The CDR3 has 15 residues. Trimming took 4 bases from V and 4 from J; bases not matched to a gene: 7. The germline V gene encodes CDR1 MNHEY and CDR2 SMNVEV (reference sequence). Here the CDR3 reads CASSSPDRGRYEQYF. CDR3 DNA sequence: TGTGCCAGCAGTTCCCCCGACAGGGGGCGTTACGAGCAGTACTTC.

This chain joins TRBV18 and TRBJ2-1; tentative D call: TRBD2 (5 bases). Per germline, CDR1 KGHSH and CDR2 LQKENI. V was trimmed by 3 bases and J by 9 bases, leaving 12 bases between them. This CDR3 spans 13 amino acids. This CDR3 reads CASSPLASSEQFF. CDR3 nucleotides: TGTGCCAGCTCACCTTTGGCTAGCAGTGAGCAGTTCTTC. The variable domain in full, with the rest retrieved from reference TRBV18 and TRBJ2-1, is NAGVMQNPRHLVRRRGQEARLRCSPMKGHSHVYWYRQLPEEGLKFMVYLQKENIIDESGMPKERFSAEFPKEGPSILRIQQVVRGDSAAYFCASSPLASSEQFFGPGTRLTVL.

This chain's CDR3 is CASSGGGSGNTIYF. The CDR3 nucleotides read TGCGCCAGCAGCGGCGGAGGATCTGGAAACACCATATATTTT. The rearrangement links TRBV5-1 to TRBJ1-3; D unclear. The V end lost 4 bases, the J end lost 1 base, and 9 bases lay between the germline ends. The CDR3 runs to 14 residues. Germline V gene sequence: CDR1 SGHRS, CDR2 YFSETQ.

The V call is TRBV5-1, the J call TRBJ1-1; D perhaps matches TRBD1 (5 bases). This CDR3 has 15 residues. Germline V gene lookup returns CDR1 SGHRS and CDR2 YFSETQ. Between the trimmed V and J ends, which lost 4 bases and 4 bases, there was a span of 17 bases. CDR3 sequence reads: CASSPGGALSTEAFF. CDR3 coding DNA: TGCGCCAGCAGCCCGGGCGGGGCCCTTTCCACTGAAGCTTTCTTT.

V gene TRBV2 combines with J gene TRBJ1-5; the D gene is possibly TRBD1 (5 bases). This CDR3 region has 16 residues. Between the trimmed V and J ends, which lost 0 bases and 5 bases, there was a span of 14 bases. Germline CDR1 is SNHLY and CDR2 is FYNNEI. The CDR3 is CASSEARAGRDQPQHF. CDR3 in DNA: TGTGCCAGCAGTGAAGCCAGGGCAGGGCGCGATCAGCCCCAGCATTTT. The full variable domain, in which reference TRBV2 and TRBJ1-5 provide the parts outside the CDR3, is EPEVTQTPSHQVTQMGQEVILRCVPISNHLYFYWYRQILGQKVEFLVSFYNNEISEKSEIFDDQFSVERPDGSNFTLKIRSTKLEDSAMYFCASSEARAGRDQPQHFGDGTRLSIL.

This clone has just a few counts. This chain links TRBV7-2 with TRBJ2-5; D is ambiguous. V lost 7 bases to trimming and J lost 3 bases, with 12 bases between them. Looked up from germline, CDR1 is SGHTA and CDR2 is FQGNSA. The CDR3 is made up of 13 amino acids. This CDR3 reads CASNLGPEETQYF. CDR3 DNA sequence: TGTGCCAGCAACCTAGGTCCCGAAGAGACCCAGTACTTC.

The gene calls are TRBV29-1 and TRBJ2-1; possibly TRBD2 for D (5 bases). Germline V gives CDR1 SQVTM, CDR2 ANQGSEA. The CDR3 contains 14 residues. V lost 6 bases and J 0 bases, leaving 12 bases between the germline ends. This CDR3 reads CSVGLPSSYNEQFF. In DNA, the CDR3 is TGCAGCGTCGGACTCCCGAGCTCCTACAATGAGCAGTTCTTC.

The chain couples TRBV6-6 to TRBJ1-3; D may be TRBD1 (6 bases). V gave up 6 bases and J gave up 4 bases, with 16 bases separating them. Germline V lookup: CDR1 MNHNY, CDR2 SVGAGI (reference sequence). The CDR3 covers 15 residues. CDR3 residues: CASSPFNRAGNTIYF. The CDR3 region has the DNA TGTGCCAGCAGCCCATTCAACAGGGCCGGAAACACCATATATTTT.

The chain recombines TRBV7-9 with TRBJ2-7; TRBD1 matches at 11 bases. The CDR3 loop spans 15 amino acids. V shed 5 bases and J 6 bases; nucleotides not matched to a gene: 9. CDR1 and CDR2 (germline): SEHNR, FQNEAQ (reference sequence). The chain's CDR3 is CASSVGTGGSVEQYF. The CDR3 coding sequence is TGTGCCAGCAGCGTCGGGACAGGGGGTTCGGTCGAGCAGTACTTC.

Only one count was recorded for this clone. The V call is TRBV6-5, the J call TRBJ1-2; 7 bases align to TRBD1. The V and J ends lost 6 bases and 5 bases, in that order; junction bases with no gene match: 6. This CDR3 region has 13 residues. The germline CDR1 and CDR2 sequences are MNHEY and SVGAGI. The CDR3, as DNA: TGTGCCAGCAGAGGGGGACAGACTTATGGCTACACCTTC. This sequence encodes CASRGGQTYGYTF.

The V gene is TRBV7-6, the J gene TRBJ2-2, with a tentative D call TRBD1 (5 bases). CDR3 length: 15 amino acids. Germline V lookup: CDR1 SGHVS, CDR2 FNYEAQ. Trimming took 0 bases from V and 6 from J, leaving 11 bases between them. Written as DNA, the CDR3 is TGTGCCAGCAGCTTAGCGCCCAGGGTCCCCGGGGAGCTGTTTTTT. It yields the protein CASSLAPRVPGELFF.

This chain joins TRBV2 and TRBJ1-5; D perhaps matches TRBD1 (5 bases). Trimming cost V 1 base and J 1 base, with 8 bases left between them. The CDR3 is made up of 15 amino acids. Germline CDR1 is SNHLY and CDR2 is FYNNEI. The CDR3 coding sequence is TGTGCCAGCAGTGAAGATCAGGGAAGCAATCAGCCCCAGCATTTT. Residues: CASSEDQGSNQPQHF. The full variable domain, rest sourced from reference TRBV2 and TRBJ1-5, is EPEVTQTPSHQVTQMGQEVILRCVPISNHLYFYWYRQILGQKVEFLVSFYNNEISEKSEIFDDQFSVERPDGSNFTLKIRSTKLEDSAMYFCASSEDQGSNQPQHFGDGTRLSIL.

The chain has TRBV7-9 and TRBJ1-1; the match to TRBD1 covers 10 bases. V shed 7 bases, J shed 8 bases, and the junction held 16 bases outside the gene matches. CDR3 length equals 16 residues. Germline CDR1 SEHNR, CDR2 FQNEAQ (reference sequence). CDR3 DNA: TGTGCCAGCAACGGACAGGGGGGGACGGGACCTGTAGAAGCTTTCTTT. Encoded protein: CASNGQGGTGPVEAFF. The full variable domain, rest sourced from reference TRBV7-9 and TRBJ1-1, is DTGVSQNPRHKITKRGQNVTFRCDPISEHNRLYWYRQTLGQGPEFLTYFQNEAQLEKSRLLSDRFSAERPKGSFSTLEIQRTEQGDSAMYLCASNGQGGTGPVEAFFGQGTRLTVV.